The 13 T cell receptor beta chains in this list originate from one sample, sequenced in a study of T cells in tumors after PD-1 blockade. TCRdb keeps only in-frame clones here, not all; method: immunoSEQ multiplex PCR. The sample has about 63,000 clones; under 80% are singletons. Source: PBMCs, taken after anti-PD-1 treatment. These receptors all stem from a human donor with basal cell carcinoma.

This clone was counted between two and nine times. The genes are TRBV3-1 (or the pseudogene TRBV3-2) and TRBJ1-6; D is unresolved. Germline V gives CDR1 LGHDT, CDR2 YNNKEL (reference sequence). The CDR3 loop spans 14 amino acids. Trimming cost V 4 bases and J 7 bases, with 11 bases left between them. The chain's CDR3 is CASSPPVPNSPLHF. CDR3 nucleotides: TGTGCCAGCAGCCCCCCAGTCCCAAATTCACCCCTCCACTTT.

There are a few counts of this clone. The V call is TRBV6-5, the J call TRBJ2-1, with 8 bases matching TRBD2. The CDR3 totals 12 residues. Germline V gives CDR1 MNHEY, CDR2 SVGAGI. The V segment lost 8 bases and the J segment 8 bases; nucleotides outside the gene matches: 5. CDR3 residues: CASQSGGYEQFF. The CDR3 DNA follows: TGTGCCAGCCAAAGCGGGGGATATGAGCAGTTCTTC.

The rearrangement uses TRBV28 and TRBJ1-2; 9 bases map to TRBD1. The CDR3 loop spans 14 amino acids. From germline, CDR1 is MDHEN and CDR2 SYDVKM. The junction had 2 bases not matched to a gene; V was cut back by 2 bases and J by 4 bases. This CDR3 is CASSLGGQGYGYTF. In DNA, the CDR3 is TGTGCCAGCAGTTTAGGGGGACAGGGCTATGGCTACACCTTC.

The rearrangement uses TRBV28 and TRBJ1-6, with D perhaps matching TRBD1 (5 bases). The V end was cut by 7 bases, the J end by 6 bases, with 16 bases between. This CDR3 contains 15 residues. Germline values: CDR1 MDHEN, CDR2 SYDVKM. The CDR3, as DNA: TGTGCCAGCATCTGGGGCGGCCCGGGTAATTCACCCCTCCACTTT. Translated: CASIWGGPGNSPLHF.

V and J are TRBV19 and TRBJ2-6, with D perhaps TRBD1 or TRBD2 (5 bases each). V was cut by 11 bases and J by 3 bases, with 17 bases left in between. The germline V gene encodes CDR1 LNHDA and CDR2 SQIVND (reference sequence). The CDR3 totals 15 residues. CDR3 amino acids: CASSPGASGANVLTF. DNA of the CDR3: TGTGCCTCCTCCCCCGGGGCAAGTGGGGCCAACGTCCTGACTTTC.

The rearrangement joins TRBV12-2 to TRBJ2-3. TRBV12-2 has pseudogene status. This CDR3 has 17 residues. CDR3 in amino acids: CASRLPSPKHTRDTQYF. The DNA for the CDR3 is TGTGCAAGTCGCTTACCTTCCCCAAAGCACACAAGGGATACGCAGTATTTT.

The chain has TRBV19 and TRBJ2-3, with 10 bases identical to TRBD2. After removal of 0 bases from V and 3 bases from J, the junction contained 6 bases not matched to a gene. Germline V gene lookup returns CDR1 LNHDA and CDR2 SQIVND (reference sequence). This CDR3 contains 17 residues. The CDR3 spells CASSIDGAGGQTDTQYF. The CDR3 nucleotides are TGTGCCAGTAGTATAGATGGAGCGGGGGGGCAAACAGATACGCAGTATTTT.

The chain has TRBV4-2 and TRBJ2-1, with D possibly TRBD1 on 6 matching bases. Trimming stripped 0 bases from V and 6 bases from J, with 12 bases between. Germline CDR1 and CDR2: LGHNA and YNFKEQ. The CDR3 length is 15 residues. Written as DNA, the CDR3 is TGTGCCAGCAGCCAAGACCCAGGCAGGGGCAATGAGCAGTTCTTC. As protein: CASSQDPGRGNEQFF.

The chain joins TRBV18 to TRBJ2-5; D call uncertain. The length of the CDR3 is 12 residues. The ends were cut back, 5 bases at V and 5 bases at J, with 9 bases in the middle. In germline, CDR1 is KGHSH, CDR2 LQKENI. CDR3 sequence reads: CASSESVETQYF. CDR3 in DNA: TGTGCCAGCTCAGAGAGCGTTGAGACCCAGTACTTC.

The CDR3 DNA sequence: TGCGCCAGCAGAGCTAGCGGGGGGCGGGTCGGGGAGCTGTTTTTT. Protein product: CASRASGGRVGELFF. The V call is TRBV4-1, the J call TRBJ2-2; 11 bases match TRBD2. The CDR3 runs 15 residues. V shed 6 bases and J 7 bases; nucleotides not matched to a gene: 7. Germline assignment: CDR1 MGHRA and CDR2 YSYEKL.

This clone was picked up a small number of times. This CDR3 is also generated by other DNA sequences in the sample. This chain joins TRBV7-9 and TRBJ1-2; D unclear. With 5 bases removed from V and 7 bases from J, the gap between germline ends came to 11 bases. The CDR3 spans 12 residues. Germline V CDR1 and CDR2: SEHNR, FQNEAQ (reference sequence). The chain's CDR3 is CASSPRAGGYTF. Written as DNA, the CDR3 is TGTGCCAGCAGCCCCCGGGCGGGTGGCTACACCTTC. The whole variable domain, filled in from reference TRBV7-9 and TRBJ1-2, reads DTGVSQNPRHKITKRGQNVTFRCDPISEHNRLYWYRQTLGQGPEFLTYFQNEAQLEKSRLLSDRFSAERPKGSFSTLEIQRTEQGDSAMYLCASSPRAGGYTFGSGTRLTVV.

V and J are TRBV3-1 (or the pseudogene TRBV3-2) and TRBJ2-7; the match to TRBD1 covers 10 bases. Looked up from germline, CDR1 is LGHDT and CDR2 is YNNKEL (reference sequence). This CDR3 contains 14 residues. The V segment lost 1 base and the J segment 3 bases; nucleotides outside the gene matches: 0. The CDR3 nucleotides are TGTGCCAGCAGCCAAGGGACAGGGGGCTACGAGCAGTACTTC. Residues: CASSQGTGGYEQYF.

The DNA of the CDR3 is TGTGCCAGCAGCCCCGCAGCCGGGGGGGGCCTGAACACTGAAGCTTTCTTT. This translates into CASSPAAGGGLNTEAFF. The chain is built from TRBV2 and TRBJ1-1; D possibly corresponds to TRBD1 (6 bases). Germline CDR1 is SNHLY and CDR2 is FYNNEI. V lost 6 bases, J lost 0 bases, and 20 bases lay in between. CDR3 length equals 17 residues.